This T cell receptor (beta chain) was identified in a study of blood T cell repertoires in COVID-19. On the study more broadly: Acute and convalescent COVID-19 specimens originated in the United States, Italy and Spain. The cDNA or gDNA used as material had been derived from T cells, B-cell-depleted T cells, or PBMCs.

The repertoire was sequenced with immunoSEQ multiplex PCR; TCRdb's copy has only in-frame clones and lacks some. This sample carries 200,000 or so clones, 65% to 85% of them seen once, and the ten largest clones take 4.5% to 6.5%. Germline trimming cut 6 bases from V and 5 bases from J; bases unmatched to any gene: 11. The CDR3 covers 16 residues. Germline-derived CDR1 and CDR2 are MRHNA and SNTAGT. This chain links TRBV6-4 with TRBJ2-5, with 11 bases lining up with TRBD2. Sequences were obtained from peripheral blood. This TCR was sampled from a young woman with acute or convalescent COVID-19. The CDR3 region is CASSTTTSGEIETQYF. CDR3 coding DNA: TGTGCCAGCAGCACCACGACTAGCGGGGAGATCGAGACCCAGTACTTC.